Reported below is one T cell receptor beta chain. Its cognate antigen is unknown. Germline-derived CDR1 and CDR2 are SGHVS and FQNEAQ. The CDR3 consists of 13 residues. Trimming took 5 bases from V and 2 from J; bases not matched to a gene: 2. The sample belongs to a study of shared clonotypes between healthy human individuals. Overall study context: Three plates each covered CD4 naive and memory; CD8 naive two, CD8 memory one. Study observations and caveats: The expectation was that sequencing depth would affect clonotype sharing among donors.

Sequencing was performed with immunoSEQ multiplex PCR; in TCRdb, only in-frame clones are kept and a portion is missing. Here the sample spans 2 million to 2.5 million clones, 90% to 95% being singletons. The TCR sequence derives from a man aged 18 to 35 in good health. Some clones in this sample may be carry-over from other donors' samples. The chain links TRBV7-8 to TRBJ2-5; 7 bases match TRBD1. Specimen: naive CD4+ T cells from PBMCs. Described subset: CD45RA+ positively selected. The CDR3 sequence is CASSETGQETQYF. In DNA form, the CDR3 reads TGTGCCAGCAGCGAGACAGGGCAAGAGACCCAGTACTTC.